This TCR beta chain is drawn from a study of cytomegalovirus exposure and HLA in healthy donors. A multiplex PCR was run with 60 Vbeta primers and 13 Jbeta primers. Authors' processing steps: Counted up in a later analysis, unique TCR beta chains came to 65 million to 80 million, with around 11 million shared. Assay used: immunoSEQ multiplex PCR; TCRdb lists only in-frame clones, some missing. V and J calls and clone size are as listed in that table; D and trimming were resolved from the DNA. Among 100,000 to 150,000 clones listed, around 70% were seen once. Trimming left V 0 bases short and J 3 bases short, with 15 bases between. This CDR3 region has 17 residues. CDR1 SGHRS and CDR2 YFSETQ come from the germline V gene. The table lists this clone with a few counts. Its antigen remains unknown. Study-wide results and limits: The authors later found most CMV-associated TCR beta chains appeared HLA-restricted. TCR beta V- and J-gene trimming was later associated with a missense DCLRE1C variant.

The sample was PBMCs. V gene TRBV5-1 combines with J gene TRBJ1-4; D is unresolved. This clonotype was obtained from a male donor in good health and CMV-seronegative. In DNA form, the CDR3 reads TGCGCCAGCAGCTTGGGGCCGGTGGGCAGGCCTAATGAAAAACTGTTTTTT. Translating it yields CASSLGPVGRPNEKLFF.